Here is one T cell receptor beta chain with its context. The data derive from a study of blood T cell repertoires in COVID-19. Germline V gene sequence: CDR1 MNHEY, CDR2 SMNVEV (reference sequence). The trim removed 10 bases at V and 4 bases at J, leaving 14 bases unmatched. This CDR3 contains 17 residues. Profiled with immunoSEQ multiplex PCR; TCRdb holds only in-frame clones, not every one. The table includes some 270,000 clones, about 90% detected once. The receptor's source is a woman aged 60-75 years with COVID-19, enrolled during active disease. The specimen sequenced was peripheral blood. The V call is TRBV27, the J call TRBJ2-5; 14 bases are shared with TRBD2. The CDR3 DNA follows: TGTGCCACCAGAGCGCGGGGGACTAGCGGGGGTTTAGAGACCCAGTACTTC. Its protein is CATRARGTSGGLETQYF.